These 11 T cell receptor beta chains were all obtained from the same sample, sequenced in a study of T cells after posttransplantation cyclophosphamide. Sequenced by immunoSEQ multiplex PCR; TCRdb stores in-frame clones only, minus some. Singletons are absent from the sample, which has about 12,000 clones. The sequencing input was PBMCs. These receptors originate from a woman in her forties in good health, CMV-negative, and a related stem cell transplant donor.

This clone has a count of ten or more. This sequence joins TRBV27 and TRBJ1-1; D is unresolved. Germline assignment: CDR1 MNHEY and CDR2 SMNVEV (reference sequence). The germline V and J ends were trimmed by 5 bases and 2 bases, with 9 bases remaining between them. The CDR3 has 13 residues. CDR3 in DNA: TGTGCCAGCAGTCATCGGGTAAACACTGAAGCTTTCTTT. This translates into CASSHRVNTEAFF.

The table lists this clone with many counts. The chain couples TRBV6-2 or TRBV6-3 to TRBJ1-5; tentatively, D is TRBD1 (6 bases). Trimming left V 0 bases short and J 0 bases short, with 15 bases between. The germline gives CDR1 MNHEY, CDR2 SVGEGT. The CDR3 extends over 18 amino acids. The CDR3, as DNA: TGTGCCAGCAGTTACTCGGGGGCCCATTCCAATAGCAATCAGCCCCAGCATTTT. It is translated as CASSYSGAHSNSNQPQHF.

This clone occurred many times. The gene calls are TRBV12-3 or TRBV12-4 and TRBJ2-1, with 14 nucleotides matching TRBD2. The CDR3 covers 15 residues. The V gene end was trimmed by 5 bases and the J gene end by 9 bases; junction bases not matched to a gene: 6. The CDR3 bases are TGTGCCAGCAGTCTGACTAGCGGGGGGGCCGGTGAGCAGTTCTTC. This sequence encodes CASSLTSGGAGEQFF.

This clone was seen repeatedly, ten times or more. Here the CDR3 reads CASRPIPVGREAGYNEQFF. DNA of the CDR3: TGTGCCAGCAGACCAATTCCAGTAGGCCGGGAGGCGGGTTACAATGAGCAGTTCTTC. This rearrangement joins TRBV7-9 to TRBJ2-1; TRBD2 aligns across 7 bases. The CDR3 extends over 19 amino acids. The V gene's germline CDR1 is SEHNR and CDR2 FQNEAQ (reference sequence). V trimming: 6 bases; J trimming: 4 bases; junction bases outside the gene matches: 21. Variable domain in full (rest from reference TRBV7-9 and TRBJ2-1): DTGVSQNPRHKITKRGQNVTFRCDPISEHNRLYWYRQTLGQGPEFLTYFQNEAQLEKSRLLSDRFSAERPKGSFSTLEIQRTEQGDSAMYLCASRPIPVGREAGYNEQFFGPGTRLTVL.

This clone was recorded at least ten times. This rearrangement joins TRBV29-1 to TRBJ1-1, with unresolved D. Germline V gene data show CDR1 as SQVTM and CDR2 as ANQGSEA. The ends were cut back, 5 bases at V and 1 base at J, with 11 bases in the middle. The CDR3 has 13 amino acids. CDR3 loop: CSVNSERNTEAFF. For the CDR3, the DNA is TGCAGCGTTAATAGTGAGAGGAACACTGAAGCTTTCTTT.

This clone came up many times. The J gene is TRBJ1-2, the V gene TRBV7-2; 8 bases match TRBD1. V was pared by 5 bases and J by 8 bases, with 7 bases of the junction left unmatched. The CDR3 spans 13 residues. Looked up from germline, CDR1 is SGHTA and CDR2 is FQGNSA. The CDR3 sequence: CASSTQGGEGYTF. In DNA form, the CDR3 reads TGTGCCAGCAGCACACAGGGGGGGGAAGGCTACACCTTC.

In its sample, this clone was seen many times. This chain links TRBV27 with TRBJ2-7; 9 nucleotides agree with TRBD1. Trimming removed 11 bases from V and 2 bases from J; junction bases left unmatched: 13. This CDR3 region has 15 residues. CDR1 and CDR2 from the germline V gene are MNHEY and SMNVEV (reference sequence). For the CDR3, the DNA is TGTGCCGCCCGAGTAAAGGGACAGGGTGCCTACGAGCAGTACTTC. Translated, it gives CAARVKGQGAYEQYF.

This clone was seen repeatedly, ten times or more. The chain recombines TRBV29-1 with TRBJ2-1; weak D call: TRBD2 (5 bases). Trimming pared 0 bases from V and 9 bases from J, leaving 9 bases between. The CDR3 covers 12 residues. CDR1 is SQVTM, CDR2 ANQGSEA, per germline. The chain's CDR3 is CSVEEELGEQFF. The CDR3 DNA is TGCAGCGTTGAAGAGGAACTAGGTGAGCAGTTCTTC.

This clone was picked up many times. Written as DNA, the CDR3 is TGTGCCAGCAGTGAAAACATGATCGTGTATAATTCACCCCTCCACTTT. It specifies CASSENMIVYNSPLHF. The chain joins TRBV2 to TRBJ1-6; D not certain. CDR3 length: 16 residues. The V end was cut by 2 bases, the J end by 4 bases, with 12 bases between. Germline CDR1 and CDR2: SNHLY and FYNNEI.

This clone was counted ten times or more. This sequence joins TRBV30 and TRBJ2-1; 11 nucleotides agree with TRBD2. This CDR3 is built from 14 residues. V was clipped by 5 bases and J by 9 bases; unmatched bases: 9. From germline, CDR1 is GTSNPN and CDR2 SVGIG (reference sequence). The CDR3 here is CAWRRLAGRGEQFF. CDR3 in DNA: TGTGCCTGGCGTAGACTAGCGGGAAGGGGTGAGCAGTTCTTC.

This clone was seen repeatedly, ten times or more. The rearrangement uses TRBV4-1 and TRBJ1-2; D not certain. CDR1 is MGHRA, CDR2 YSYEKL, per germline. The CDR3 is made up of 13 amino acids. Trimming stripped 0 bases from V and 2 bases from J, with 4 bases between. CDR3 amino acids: CASSQDKNYGYTF. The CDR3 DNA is TGCGCCAGCAGCCAAGATAAAAACTATGGCTACACCTTC.